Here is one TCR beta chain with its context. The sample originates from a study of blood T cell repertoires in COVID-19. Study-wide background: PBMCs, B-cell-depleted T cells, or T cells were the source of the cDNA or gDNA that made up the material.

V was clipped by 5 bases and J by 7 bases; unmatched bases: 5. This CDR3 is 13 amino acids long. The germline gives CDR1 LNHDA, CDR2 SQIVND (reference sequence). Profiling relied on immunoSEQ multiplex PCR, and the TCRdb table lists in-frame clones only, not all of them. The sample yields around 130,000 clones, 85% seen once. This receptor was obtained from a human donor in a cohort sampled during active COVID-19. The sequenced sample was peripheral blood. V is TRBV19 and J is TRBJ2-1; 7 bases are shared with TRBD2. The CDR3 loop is CASSWGGLNEQFF. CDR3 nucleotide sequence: TGTGCCAGTAGTTGGGGGGGTTTAAATGAGCAGTTCTTC.